What follows describes a single T cell receptor (beta chain). The CDR3 length is 15 residues. V gave up 1 base and J gave up 0 bases, with 8 bases separating them. The germline gives CDR1 LNHDA, CDR2 SQIVND (reference sequence). The sample originates from a study of control samples from healthy donors and cancer patients. The table came from immunoSEQ multiplex PCR; TCRdb's copy has only in-frame clones and leaves some out. The sample carries 110,000 to 150,000 clones, about 90% recorded once. The receptor comes from a man aged 18 to 29 in good health. The genes are TRBV19 and TRBJ2-3; a weak D match, TRBD2 (5 bases). The sequencing input was blood. CDR3 DNA sequence: TGTGCCAGTAGTATAGCGGGGAGCAGCACAGATACGCAGTATTTT. This sequence encodes CASSIAGSSTDTQYF.